This T cell receptor beta chain was retrieved from a study of T cell changes during pregnancy in multiple sclerosis. Assay: immunoSEQ multiplex PCR; the TCRdb copy retains only in-frame clones and omits some. The sample has tens of thousands of clones; approximately 92% are singletons. CDR3 length: 11 residues. The germline gives CDR1 GTSNPN, CDR2 SVGIG (reference sequence). V lost 8 bases, J lost 5 bases, and 10 bases lay in between. The rearrangement links TRBV30 to TRBJ2-1, with D tentatively TRBD2 (5 bases). The TCR originated in a female donor with multiple sclerosis, enrolled in a pregnancy study. Sequencing used CD4+ T cells from peripheral blood mononuclear cells, obtained in the first trimester of pregnancy. The CDR3, as DNA: TGTGCCCGGGGTCGGGACAATGAGCAGTTCTTC. It specifies CARGRDNEQFF.